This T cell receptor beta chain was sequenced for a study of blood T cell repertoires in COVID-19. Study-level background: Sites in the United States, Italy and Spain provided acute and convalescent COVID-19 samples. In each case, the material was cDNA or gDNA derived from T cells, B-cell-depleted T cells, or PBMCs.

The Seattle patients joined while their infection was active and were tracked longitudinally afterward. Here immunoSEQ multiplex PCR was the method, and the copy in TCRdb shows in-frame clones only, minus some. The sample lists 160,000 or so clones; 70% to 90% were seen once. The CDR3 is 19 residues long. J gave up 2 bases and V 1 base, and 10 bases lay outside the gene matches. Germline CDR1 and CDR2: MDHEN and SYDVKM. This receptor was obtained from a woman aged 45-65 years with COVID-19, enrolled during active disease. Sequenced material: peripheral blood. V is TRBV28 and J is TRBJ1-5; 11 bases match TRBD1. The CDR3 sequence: CASSLSGTGGRGGNQPQHF. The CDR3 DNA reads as TGTGCCAGCAGTTTATCCGGGACAGGGGGAAGAGGCGGCAATCAGCCCCAGCATTTT.